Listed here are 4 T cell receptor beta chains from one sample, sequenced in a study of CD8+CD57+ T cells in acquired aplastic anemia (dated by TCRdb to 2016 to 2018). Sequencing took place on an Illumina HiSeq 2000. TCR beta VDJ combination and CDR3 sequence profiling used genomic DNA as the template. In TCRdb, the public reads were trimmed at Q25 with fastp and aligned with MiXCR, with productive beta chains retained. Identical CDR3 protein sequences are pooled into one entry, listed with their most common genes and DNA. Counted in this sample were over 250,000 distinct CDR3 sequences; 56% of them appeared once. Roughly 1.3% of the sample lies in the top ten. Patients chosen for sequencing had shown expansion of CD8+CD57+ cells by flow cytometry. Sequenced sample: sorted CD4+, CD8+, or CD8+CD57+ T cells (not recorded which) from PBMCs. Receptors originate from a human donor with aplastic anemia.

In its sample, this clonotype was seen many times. CDR3 sequence: CASSSGTTNPVADEQFF. The CDR3 DNA reads TGCGCCAGCAGCTCCGGGACTACGAATCCGGTTGCTGATGAGCAGTTCTTC. This chain uses TRBV5-1 with TRBJ2-1; TRBD2 aligns across 7 bases. The CDR3 consists of 17 residues. Trimming at V came to 3 bases and at J to 8 bases, leaving 17 bases not matched to a gene. Germline V gives CDR1 SGHRS, CDR2 YFSETQ.

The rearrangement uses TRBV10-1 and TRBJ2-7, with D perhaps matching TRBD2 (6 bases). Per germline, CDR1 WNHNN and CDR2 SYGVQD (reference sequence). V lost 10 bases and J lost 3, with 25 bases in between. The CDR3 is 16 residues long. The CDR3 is CATPRRRGIPFYEQYF. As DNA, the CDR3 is TGCGCCACTCCTAGGCGACGGGGGATACCCTTCTACGAGCAGTACTTC.

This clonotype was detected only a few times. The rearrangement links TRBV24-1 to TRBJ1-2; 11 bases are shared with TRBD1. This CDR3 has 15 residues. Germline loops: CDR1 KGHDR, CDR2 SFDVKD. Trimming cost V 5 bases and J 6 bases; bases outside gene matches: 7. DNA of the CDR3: TGTGCCACCAGTGCGAGGACAGGGGGCGTCGATGGCTACACCTTC. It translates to CATSARTGGVDGYTF.

In DNA, the CDR3 is TGTGCCAGCAGCTTGTCGGGGTACGAGTCCTACGAGCAGTACTTC. Amino acids: CASSLSGYESYEQYF. The V gene is TRBV7-9, the J gene TRBJ2-7, with D possibly matching TRBD2 (5 bases). CDR1 and CDR2 (germline): SEHNR, FQNEAQ (reference sequence). With 3 bases removed from V and 1 base from J, the gap between germline ends came to 13 bases. There are 15 residues in the CDR3.